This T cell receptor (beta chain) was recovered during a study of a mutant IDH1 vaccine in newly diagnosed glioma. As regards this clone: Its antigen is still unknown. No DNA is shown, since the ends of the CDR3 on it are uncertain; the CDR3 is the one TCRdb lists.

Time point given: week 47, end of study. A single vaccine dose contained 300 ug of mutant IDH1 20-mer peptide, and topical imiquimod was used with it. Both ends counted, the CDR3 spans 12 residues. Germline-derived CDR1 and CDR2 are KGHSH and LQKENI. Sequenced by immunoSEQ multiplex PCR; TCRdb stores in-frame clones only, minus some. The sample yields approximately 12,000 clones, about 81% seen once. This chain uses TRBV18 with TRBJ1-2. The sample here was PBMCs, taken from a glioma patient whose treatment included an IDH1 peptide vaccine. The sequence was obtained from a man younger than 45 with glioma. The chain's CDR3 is CASSPFGEGYTF.